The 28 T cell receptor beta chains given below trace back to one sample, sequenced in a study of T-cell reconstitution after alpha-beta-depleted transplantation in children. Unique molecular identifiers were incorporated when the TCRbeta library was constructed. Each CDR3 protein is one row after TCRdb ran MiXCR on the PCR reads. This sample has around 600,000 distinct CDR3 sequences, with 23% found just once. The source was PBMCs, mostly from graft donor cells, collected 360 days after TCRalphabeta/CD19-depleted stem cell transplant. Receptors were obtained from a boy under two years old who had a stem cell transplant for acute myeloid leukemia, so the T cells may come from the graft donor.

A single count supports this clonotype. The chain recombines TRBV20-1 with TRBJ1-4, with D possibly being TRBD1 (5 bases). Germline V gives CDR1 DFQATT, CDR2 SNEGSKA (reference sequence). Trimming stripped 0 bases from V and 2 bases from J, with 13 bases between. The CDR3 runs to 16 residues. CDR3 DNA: TGCAGTGCTAGAGATTCAGGGCAGGAGACTAATGAAAAACTGTTTTTT. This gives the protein CSARDSGQETNEKLFF.

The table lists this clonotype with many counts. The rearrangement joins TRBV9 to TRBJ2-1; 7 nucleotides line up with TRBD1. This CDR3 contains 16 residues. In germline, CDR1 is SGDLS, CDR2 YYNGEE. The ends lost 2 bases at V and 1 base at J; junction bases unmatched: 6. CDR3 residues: CASSVQGVGSYNEQFF. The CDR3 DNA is TGTGCCAGCAGCGTGCAGGGGGTGGGTTCCTACAATGAGCAGTTCTTC.

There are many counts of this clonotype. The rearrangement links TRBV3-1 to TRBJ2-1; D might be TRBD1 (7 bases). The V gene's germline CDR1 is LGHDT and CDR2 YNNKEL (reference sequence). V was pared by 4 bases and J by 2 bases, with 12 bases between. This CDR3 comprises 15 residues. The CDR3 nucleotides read TGTGCCAGCAGCCCCCCCAGGGGGGCCTACAATGAGCAGTTCTTC. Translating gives CASSPPRGAYNEQFF.

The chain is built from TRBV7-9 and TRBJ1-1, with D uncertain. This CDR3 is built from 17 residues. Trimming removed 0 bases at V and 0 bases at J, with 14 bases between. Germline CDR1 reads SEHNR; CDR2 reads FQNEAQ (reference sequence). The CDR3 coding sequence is TGTGCCAGCAGCTTAGCGCAGCCTTTCACAATGAACACTGAAGCTTTCTTT. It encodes CASSLAQPFTMNTEAFF.

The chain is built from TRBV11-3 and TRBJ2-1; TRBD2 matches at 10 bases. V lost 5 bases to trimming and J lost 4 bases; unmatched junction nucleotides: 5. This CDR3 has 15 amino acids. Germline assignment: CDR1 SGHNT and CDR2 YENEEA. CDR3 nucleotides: TGTGCCAGCAGCCAAGGACTAGCGGTTTACAATGAGCAGTTCTTC. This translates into CASSQGLAVYNEQFF.

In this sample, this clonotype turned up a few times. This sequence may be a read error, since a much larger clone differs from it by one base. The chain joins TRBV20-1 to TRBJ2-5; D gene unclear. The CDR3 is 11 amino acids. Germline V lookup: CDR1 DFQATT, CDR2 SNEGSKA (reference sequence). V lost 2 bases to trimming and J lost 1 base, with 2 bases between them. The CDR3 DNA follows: TGCAGTGCTAGAATCCAAGAGACCCAGTACTTC. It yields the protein CSARIQETQYF.

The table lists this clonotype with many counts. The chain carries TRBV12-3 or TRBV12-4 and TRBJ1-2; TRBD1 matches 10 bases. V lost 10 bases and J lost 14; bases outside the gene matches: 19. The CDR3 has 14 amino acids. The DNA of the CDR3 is TGTGCCACCTCTCCGGGGGGACAGGGGTATGGCGCTACCTTC. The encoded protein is CATSPGGQGYGATF.

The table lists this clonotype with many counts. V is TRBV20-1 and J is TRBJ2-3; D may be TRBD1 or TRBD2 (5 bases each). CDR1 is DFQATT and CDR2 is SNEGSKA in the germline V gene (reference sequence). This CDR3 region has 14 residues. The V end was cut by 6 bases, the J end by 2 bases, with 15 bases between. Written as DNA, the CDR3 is TGCAGTGCCGGAAGGGGAGAATTCACAGATACGCAGTATTTT. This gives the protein CSAGRGEFTDTQYF.

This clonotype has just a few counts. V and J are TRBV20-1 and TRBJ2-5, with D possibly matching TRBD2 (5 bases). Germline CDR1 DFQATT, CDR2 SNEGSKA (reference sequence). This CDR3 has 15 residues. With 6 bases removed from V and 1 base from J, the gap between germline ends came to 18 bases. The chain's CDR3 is CSATRGVRFQETQYF. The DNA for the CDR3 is TGCAGTGCCACCCGGGGAGTTCGGTTCCAAGAGACCCAGTACTTC.

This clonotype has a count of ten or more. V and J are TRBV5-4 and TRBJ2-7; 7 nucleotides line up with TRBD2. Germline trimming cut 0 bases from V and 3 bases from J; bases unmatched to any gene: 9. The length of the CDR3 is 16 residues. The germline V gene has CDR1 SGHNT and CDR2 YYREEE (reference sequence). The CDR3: CASSLAPSGDLYEQYF. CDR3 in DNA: TGTGCCAGCAGCTTGGCCCCCAGCGGGGACCTCTACGAGCAGTACTTC.

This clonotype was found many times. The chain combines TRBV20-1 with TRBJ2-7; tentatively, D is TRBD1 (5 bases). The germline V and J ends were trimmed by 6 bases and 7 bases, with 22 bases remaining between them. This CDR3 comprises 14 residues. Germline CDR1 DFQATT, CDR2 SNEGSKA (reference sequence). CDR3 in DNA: TGCAGTGCGCCCTATTGTAGGGGATATGGGGAGCAGTACGTC. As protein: CSAPYCRGYGEQYV.

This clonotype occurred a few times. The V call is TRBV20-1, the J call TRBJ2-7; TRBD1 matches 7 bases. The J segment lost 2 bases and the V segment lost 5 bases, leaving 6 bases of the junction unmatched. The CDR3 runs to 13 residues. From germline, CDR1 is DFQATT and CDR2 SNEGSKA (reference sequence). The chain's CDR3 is CSAQVGQTYEQYF. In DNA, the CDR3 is TGCAGTGCTCAAGTGGGACAGACCTACGAGCAGTACTTC.

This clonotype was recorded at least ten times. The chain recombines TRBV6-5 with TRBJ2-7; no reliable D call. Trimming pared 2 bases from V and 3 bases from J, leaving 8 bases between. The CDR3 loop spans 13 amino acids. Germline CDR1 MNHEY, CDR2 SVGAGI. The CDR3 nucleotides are TGTGCCAGCAGTTACAATCGGGTCTACGAGCAGTACTTC. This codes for CASSYNRVYEQYF.

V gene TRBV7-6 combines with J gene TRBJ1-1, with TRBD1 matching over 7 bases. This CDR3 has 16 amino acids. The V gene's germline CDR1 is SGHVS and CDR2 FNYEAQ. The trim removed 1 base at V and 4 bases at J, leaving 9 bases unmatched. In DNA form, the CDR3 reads TGTGCCAGCAGCTTAGTAGGACAGGCTTGGGGCACTGAAGCTTTCTTT. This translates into CASSLVGQAWGTEAFF.

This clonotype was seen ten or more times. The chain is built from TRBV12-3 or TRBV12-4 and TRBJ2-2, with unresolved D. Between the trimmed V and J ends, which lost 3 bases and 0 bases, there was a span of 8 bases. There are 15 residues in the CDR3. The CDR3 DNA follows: TGTGCCAGCAGTTTTACGGCCTCGAACACCGGGGAGCTGTTTTTT. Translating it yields CASSFTASNTGELFF.

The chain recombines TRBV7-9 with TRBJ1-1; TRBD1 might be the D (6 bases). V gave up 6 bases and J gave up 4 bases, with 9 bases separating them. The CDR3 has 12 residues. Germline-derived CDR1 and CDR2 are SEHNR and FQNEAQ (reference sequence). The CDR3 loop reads CASRGAATEAFF. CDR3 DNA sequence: TGTGCCAGCAGGGGGGCGGCCACTGAAGCTTTCTTT.

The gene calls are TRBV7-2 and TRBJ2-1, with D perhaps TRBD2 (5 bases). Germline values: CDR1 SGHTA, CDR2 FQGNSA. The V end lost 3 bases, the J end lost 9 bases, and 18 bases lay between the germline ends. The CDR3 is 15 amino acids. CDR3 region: CASSFKRSLGGEQFF. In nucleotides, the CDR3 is TGTGCCAGCAGCTTTAAAAGGAGCCTTGGAGGTGAGCAGTTCTTC.

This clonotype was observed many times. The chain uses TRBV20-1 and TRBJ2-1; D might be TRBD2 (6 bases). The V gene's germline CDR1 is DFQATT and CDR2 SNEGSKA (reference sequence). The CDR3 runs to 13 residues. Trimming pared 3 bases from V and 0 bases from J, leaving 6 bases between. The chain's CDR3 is CSASGGSYNEQFF. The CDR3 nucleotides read TGCAGTGCTAGCGGGGGCTCCTACAATGAGCAGTTCTTC.

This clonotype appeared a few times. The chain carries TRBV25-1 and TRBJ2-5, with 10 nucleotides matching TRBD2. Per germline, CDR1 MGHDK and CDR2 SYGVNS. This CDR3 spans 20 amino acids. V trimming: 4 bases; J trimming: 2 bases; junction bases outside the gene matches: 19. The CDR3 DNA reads TGTGCCAGCAGTGCTCCTTCGACCTCGAGGACTAGCGGAGAACAAGAGACCCAGTACTTC. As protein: CASSAPSTSRTSGEQETQYF.

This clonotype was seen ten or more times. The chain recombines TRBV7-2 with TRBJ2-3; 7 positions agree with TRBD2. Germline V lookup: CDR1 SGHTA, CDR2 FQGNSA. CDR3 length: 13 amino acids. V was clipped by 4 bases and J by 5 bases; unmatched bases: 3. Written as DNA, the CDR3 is TGTGCCAGCAGCTCCGGACTAGTAGATACGCAGTATTTT. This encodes CASSSGLVDTQYF.

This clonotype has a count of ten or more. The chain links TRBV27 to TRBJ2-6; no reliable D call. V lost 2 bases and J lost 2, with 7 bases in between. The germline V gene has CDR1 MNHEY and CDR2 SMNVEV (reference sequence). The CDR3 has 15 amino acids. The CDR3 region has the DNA TGTGCCAGCAGTTTAGTAGGGACTGGGGCCAACGTCCTGACTTTC. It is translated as CASSLVGTGANVLTF.

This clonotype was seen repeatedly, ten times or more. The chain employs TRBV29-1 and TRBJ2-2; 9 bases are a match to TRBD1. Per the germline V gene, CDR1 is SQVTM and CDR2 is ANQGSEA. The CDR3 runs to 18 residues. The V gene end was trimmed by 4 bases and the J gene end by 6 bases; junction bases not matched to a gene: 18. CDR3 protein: CSVGWGTGKNTLAGELFF. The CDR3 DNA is TGCAGCGTTGGCTGGGGGACAGGGAAAAATACCTTAGCCGGGGAGCTGTTTTTT.

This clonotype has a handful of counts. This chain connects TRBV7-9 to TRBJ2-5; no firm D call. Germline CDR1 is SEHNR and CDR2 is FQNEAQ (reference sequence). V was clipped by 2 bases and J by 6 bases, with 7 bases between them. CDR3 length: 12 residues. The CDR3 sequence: CASSLTPQTQYF. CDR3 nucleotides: TGTGCCAGCAGCTTAACCCCGCAGACCCAGTACTTC.

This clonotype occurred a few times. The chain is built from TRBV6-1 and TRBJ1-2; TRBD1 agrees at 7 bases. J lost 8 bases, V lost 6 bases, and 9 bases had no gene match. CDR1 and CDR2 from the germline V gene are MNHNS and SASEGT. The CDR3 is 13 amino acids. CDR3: CASSDRARYGYTF. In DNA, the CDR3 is TGTGCCAGCAGCGACAGGGCGCGTTACGGCTACACCTTC.

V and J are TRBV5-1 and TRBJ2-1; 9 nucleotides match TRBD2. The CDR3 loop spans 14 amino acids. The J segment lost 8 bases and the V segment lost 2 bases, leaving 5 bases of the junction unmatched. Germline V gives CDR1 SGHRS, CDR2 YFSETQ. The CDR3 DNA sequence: TGCGCCAGCAGCTTTGGCGGGGGGGCGCATGAGCAGTTCTTC. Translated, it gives CASSFGGGAHEQFF.

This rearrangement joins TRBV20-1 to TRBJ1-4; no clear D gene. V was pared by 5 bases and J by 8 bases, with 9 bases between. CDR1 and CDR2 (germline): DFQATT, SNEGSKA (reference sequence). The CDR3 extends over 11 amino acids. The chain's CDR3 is CSALEGEKLFF. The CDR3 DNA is TGCAGTGCTTTGGAAGGGGAAAAACTGTTTTTT.

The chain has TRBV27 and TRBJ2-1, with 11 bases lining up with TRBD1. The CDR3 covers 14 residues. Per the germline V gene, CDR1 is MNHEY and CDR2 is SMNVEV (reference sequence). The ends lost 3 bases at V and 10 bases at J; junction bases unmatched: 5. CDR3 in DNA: TGTGCCAGCAGTTTTCTTCGGGACAGGGGGGAGCAGTTCTTC. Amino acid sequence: CASSFLRDRGEQFF.

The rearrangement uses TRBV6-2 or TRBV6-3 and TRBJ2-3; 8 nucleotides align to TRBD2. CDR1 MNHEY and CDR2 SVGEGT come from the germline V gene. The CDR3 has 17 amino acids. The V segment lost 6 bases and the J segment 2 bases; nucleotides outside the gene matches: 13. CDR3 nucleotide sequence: TGTGCCAGCAGCTTCAACCCTTCCGGGGGGGCCACAGATACGCAGTATTTT. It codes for CASSFNPSGGATDTQYF.